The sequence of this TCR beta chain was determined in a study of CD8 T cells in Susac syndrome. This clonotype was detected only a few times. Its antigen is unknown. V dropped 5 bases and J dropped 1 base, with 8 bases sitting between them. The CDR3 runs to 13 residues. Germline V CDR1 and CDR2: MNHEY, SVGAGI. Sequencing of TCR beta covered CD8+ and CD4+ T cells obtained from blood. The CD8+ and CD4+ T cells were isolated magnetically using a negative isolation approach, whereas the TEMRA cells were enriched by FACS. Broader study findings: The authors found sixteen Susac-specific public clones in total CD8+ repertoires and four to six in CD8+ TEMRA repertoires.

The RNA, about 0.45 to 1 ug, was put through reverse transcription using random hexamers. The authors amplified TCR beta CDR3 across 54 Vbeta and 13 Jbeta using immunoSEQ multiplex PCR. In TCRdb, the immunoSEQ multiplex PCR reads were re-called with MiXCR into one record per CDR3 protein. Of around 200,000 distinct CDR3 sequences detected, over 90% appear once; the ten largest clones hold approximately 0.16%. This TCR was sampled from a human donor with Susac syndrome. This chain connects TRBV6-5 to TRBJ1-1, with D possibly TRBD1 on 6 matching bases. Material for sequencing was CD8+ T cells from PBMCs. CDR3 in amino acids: CASSQDRNTEAFF. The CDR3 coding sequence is TGTGCCAGCAGTCAGGACAGGAACACTGAAGCTTTCTTT.